The 5 T cell receptor beta chains below were found in one sample sequenced in a study of tissue T cells after allogeneic stem cell transplantation. TCRdb keeps only in-frame clones here, not all; method: immunoSEQ multiplex PCR. Of some 9,800 clones listed, over 60% are singletons. Material: tissue from the stomach, obtained at autopsy. These receptors came from a male donor at least 60 years old with lung cancer.

This chain connects TRBV18 to TRBJ2-3; the D is unclear. The CDR3 sequence is 13 residues long. Trimming left V 4 bases short and J 0 bases short, with 5 bases between. The germline CDR1 and CDR2 sequences are KGHSH and LQKENI. The CDR3 reads CASSLPSTDTQYF. CDR3 coding DNA: TGTGCCAGCTCACTTCCTAGCACAGATACGCAGTATTTT.

CDR3 nucleotide sequence: TGTGCCATCAGTGAAGAACAGAACACTGAAGCTTTCTTT. It yields the protein CAISEEQNTEAFF. The gene calls are TRBV10-3 and TRBJ1-1; no definite D call. V gave up 3 bases and J gave up 1 base, with 6 bases separating them. The CDR3 sequence is 13 residues long. Per the germline V gene, CDR1 is ENHRY and CDR2 is SYGVKD.

V usage is TRBV24-1 and J usage is TRBJ1-2; no reliable D call. The CDR3 is 14 amino acids. Germline assignment: CDR1 KGHDR and CDR2 SFDVKD. The ends were cut back, 3 bases at V and 1 base at J, with 8 bases in the middle. CDR3 nucleotides: TGTGCCACCAGTGATCCAGATCTTAACTATGGCTACACCTTC. Translated: CATSDPDLNYGYTF.

This clone showed up just once. The V and J genes are TRBV19 and TRBJ1-6, with 9 positions matching TRBD1. The CDR3 totals 15 residues. The germline V gene has CDR1 LNHDA and CDR2 SQIVND (reference sequence). The ends lost 3 bases at V and 7 bases at J; junction bases unmatched: 4. CDR3 sequence: CASSIGTGRNSPLHF. The CDR3 DNA reads as TGTGCCAGTAGTATTGGGACAGGGCGGAATTCACCCCTCCACTTT.

This clone is a singleton in its sample. The chain uses TRBV7-8 and TRBJ1-1; a possible D gene is TRBD1 (5 bases). Per the germline V gene, CDR1 is SGHVS and CDR2 is FQNEAQ. V lost 2 bases, J lost 4 bases, and 17 bases lay in between. CDR3 size: 16 residues. The CDR3 reads CASSLSAQGGGTEAFF. The CDR3 DNA sequence: TGTGCCAGCAGCTTATCGGCCCAGGGTGGGGGCACTGAAGCTTTCTTT. Drawing the rest from reference TRBV7-8 and TRBJ1-1, the complete variable domain is GAGVSQSPRYKVAKRGQDVALRCDPISGHVSLFWYQQALGQGPEFLTYFQNEAQLDKSGLPSDRFFAERPEGSVSTLKIQRTQQEDSAVYLCASSLSAQGGGTEAFFGQGTRLTVV.